These 2 T cell receptor beta chains came from one sample sequenced in a study of shared clonotypes between healthy human individuals. TCRdb's copy holds only in-frame clones and misses some; the assay was immunoSEQ multiplex PCR. This table holds 1.5 million to 1.9 million clones, nearly 99% found once. Specimen: naive CD4+ T cells sorted from blood. Subset given: CD45RA+ positively selected. Source of these receptors: a man aged 30-40 years in good health.

As to this clone: One junction end disagrees with the germline gene, perhaps due to a read error. The V gene is TRBV7-7, the J gene TRBJ2-1, with D unresolved. Germline CDR1 reads SSHAT; CDR2 reads FNYEAQ (reference sequence). The CDR3 spans 14 residues. CDR3 region: CASSPISGSNEQFF. CDR3 coding DNA: TGTGCTAGCAGCCCTATTTCGGGTTCTAATGAGCAGTTCTTC.

The chain is built from TRBV7-2 and TRBJ2-2; D unresolved. The CDR3 contains 13 residues. Per the germline V gene, CDR1 is SGHTA and CDR2 is FQGNSA. V was cut by 1 base and J by 6 bases, with 6 bases left in between. The CDR3 reads CASSLVEPGELFF. DNA for the CDR3: TGTGCCAGCAGCTTAGTTGAACCCGGGGAGCTGTTTTTT.